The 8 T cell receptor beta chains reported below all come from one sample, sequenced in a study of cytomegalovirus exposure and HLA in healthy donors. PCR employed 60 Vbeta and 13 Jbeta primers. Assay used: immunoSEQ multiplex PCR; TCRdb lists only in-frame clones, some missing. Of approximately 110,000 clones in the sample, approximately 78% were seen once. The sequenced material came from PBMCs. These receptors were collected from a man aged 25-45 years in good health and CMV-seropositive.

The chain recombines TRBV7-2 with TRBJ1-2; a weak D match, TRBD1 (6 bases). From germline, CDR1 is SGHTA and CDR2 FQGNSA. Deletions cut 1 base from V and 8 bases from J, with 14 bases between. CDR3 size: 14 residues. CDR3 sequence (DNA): TGTGCCAGCAGCTTAGGGGGGACACTTGTCGGCTACACCTTC. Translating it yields CASSLGGTLVGYTF. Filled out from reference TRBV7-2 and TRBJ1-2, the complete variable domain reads GAGVSQSPSNKVTEKGKDVELRCDPISGHTALYWYRQSLGQGLEFLIYFQGNSAPDKSGLPSDRFSAERTGGSVSTLTIQRTQQEDSAVYLCASSLGGTLVGYTFGSGTRLTVV.

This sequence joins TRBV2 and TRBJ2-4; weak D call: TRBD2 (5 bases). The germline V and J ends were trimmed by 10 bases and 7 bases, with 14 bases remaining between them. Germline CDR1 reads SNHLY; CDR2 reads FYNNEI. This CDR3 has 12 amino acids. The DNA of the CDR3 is TGTGCCACCTCTGAGGAGGCTAACATTCAGTACTTC. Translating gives CATSEEANIQYF.

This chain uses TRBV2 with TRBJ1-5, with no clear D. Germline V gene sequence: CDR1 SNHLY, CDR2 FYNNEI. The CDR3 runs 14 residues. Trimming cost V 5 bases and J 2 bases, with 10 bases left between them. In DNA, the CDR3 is TGTGCCAGCAGTCAGGCCAACGGCAATCAGCCCCAGCATTTT. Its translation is CASSQANGNQPQHF.

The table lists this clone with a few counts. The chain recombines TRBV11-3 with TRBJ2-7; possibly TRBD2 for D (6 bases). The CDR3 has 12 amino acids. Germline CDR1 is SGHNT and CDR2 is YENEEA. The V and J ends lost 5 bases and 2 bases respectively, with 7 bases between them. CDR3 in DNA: TGTGCCAGCAGCCCGGGAGCCTACGAGCAGTACGTC. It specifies CASSPGAYEQYV.

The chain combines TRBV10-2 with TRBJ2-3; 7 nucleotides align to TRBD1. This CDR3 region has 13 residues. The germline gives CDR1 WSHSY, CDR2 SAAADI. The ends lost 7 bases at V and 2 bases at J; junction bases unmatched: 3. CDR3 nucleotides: TGCGCCAGCACGGGACAGTCCACAGATACGCAGTATTTT. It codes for CASTGQSTDTQYF.

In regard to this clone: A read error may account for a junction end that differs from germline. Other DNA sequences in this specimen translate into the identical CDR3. CDR3 nucleotides: TGTGCTAGCAGTGAACAGGGGGTCTCCTACGAGCAGTACTTC. Encoded protein: CASSEQGVSYEQYF. The J gene is TRBJ2-7, the V gene TRBV2; 8 bases line up with TRBD1. The CDR3 contains 14 residues. Per germline, CDR1 SNHLY and CDR2 FYNNEI.

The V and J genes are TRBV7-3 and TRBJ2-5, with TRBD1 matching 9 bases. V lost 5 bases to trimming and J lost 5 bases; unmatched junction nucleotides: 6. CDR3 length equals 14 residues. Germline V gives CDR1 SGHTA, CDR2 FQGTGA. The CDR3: CASSLGTGPETQYF. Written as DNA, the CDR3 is TGTGCCAGCAGCCTCGGGACAGGGCCGGAGACCCAGTACTTC.

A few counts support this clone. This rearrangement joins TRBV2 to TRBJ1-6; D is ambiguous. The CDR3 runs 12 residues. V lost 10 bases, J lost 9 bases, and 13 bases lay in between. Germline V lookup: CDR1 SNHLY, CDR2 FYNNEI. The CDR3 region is CATSPGSSPLHF. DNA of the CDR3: TGTGCCACGTCCCCCGGGAGTTCACCCCTCCACTTT.